A single sample gave rise to the 26 T cell receptor beta chains below, sequenced in a study of blood T cell repertoires in COVID-19. Libraries were prepared by immunoSEQ multiplex PCR; TCRdb keeps only in-frame clonotypes and omits some of them. The profile shows over 250,000 clones, approximately 85% of them singletons. The sequenced sample was peripheral blood. The origin of the receptors is a woman aged 70-85 years with acute or convalescent COVID-19.

The chain carries TRBV5-1 and TRBJ1-4, with TRBD1 matching over 7 bases. The CDR3 has 21 amino acids. Germline lookup yields CDR1 SGHRS and CDR2 YFSETQ. V dropped 5 bases and J dropped 0; count of bases not matched to a gene: 22. The CDR3 DNA reads as TGCGCCAGCAGTTTAGACAGGGCCCTATCCACTTTCCCTGCAACTAATGAAAAACTGTTTTTT. Amino acids: CASSLDRALSTFPATNEKLFF. Full variable domain (rest looked up from reference TRBV5-1 and TRBJ1-4): KAGVTQTPRYLIKTRGQQVTLSCSPISGHRSVSWYQQTPGQGLQFLFEYFSETQRNKGNFPGRFSGRQFSNSRSEMNVSTLELGDSALYLCASSLDRALSTFPATNEKLFFGSGTQLSVL.

The chain is built from TRBV2 and TRBJ1-2; D remains ambiguous. Looked up from germline, CDR1 is SNHLY and CDR2 is FYNNEI. V gave up 3 bases and J gave up 6 bases, with 8 bases separating them. This CDR3 contains 12 residues. CDR3 region: CASSDNYHGYTF. In DNA, the CDR3 is TGTGCCAGCAGTGACAACTATCATGGCTACACCTTC.

The rearrangement uses TRBV6-5 and TRBJ1-1, with D tentatively TRBD1 (5 bases). The CDR3 runs 15 residues. With 4 bases removed from V and 1 base from J, the gap between germline ends came to 13 bases. Per germline, CDR1 MNHEY and CDR2 SVGAGI. The chain's CDR3 is CASSWGGPWNTEAFF. CDR3 bases: TGTGCCAGCAGTTGGGGGGGACCGTGGAACACTGAAGCTTTCTTT.

V gene TRBV5-1 combines with J gene TRBJ1-1; 7 bases are a match to TRBD1. The CDR3 has 13 residues. CDR1 and CDR2 from the germline V gene are SGHRS and YFSETQ. V lost 2 bases, J lost 5 bases, and 3 bases stayed unmatched. As DNA, the CDR3 is TGCGCCAGCAGCTTACGACAGGGAACTGAAGCTTTCTTT. Protein: CASSLRQGTEAFF.

The gene calls are TRBV5-6 and TRBJ1-6; D is perhaps TRBD1 (6 bases). The germline gives CDR1 SGHDT, CDR2 YYEEEE. V was cut by 3 bases and J by 10 bases, with 17 bases left in between. This CDR3 region has 15 residues. The chain's CDR3 is CASSSSPGVWSPLHF. CDR3 DNA: TGTGCCAGCAGCTCCAGCCCAGGGGTTTGGTCACCCCTCCACTTT.

This clone has just a few counts. The chain employs TRBV6-1 and TRBJ1-1; D call uncertain. The length of the CDR3 is 13 residues. Germline loops: CDR1 MNHNS, CDR2 SASEGT. Trimming cost V 2 bases and J 7 bases, with 11 bases left between them. The CDR3 DNA is TGTGCCAGCAGTGAATACGTGACGGGTGAAGCTTTCTTT. It yields the protein CASSEYVTGEAFF.

This sequence joins TRBV3-1 (or the pseudogene TRBV3-2) and TRBJ2-2; no definite D call. Germline CDR1 LGHDT, CDR2 YNNKEL (reference sequence). Trimming removed 4 bases from V and 0 bases from J, with 12 bases in between. This CDR3 is built from 16 residues. This chain's CDR3 is CASSPTRSANTGELFF. As DNA, the CDR3 is TGTGCCAGCAGCCCCACGAGGTCCGCGAACACCGGGGAGCTGTTTTTT.

The gene calls are TRBV6-5 and TRBJ2-5; D is unclear. CDR1 MNHEY and CDR2 SVGAGI come from the germline V gene. The length of the CDR3 is 14 residues. V was trimmed by 0 bases and J by 5 bases, leaving 10 bases between them. CDR3 amino acids: CASSYSEQLETQYF. DNA of the CDR3: TGTGCCAGCAGTTACTCGGAACAGTTGGAGACCCAGTACTTC.

The rearrangement uses TRBV7-8 and TRBJ1-2, with D possibly matching TRBD1 (5 bases). Germline V gives CDR1 SGHVS, CDR2 FQNEAQ. There are 16 residues in the CDR3. The V end was cut by 4 bases, the J end by 4 bases, with 19 bases between. The DNA for the CDR3 is TGTGCCAGCAGCTCCCAGGGTAGGGCAGTATTCTATGGCTACACCTTC. Its protein product is CASSSQGRAVFYGYTF.

The V and J genes are TRBV7-9 and TRBJ1-4; D possibly corresponds to TRBD1 (5 bases). Deletions cut 6 bases from V and 8 bases from J, with 13 bases between. The CDR3 contains 13 residues. Germline CDR1 reads SEHNR; CDR2 reads FQNEAQ (reference sequence). The DNA of the CDR3 is TGTGCCAGCAGTCTGGGACTAGGCGAAAAACTGTTTTTT. Its protein is CASSLGLGEKLFF.

The V and J genes are TRBV7-6 and TRBJ1-4; perhaps TRBD1 as D (5 bases). From germline, CDR1 is SGHVS and CDR2 FNYEAQ. This CDR3 comprises 15 residues. Deletions cut 5 bases from V and 16 bases from J, with 26 bases between. CDR3 loop: CASSPSDGAVDGPFF. The CDR3 nucleotides are TGTGCCAGCAGCCCATCCGATGGGGCGGTAGATGGCCCGTTTTTT.

The gene calls are TRBV5-6 and TRBJ2-3; 9 positions agree with TRBD1. CDR3 length: 19 residues. CDR1 is SGHDT, CDR2 YYEEEE, per germline. The ends lost 4 bases at V and 2 bases at J; junction bases unmatched: 17. CDR3 in DNA: TGTGCCAGCAGCCCTACTATAGATCGACAGGGGGGATCCACAGATACGCAGTATTTT. Protein: CASSPTIDRQGGSTDTQYF.

The chain employs TRBV5-8 and TRBJ2-7; D may be TRBD2 (6 bases). V shed 4 bases and J shed 6 bases, with 17 bases lying between them. The CDR3 is made up of 14 amino acids. Germline loops: CDR1 SGHTS, CDR2 YDEGEE. The DNA for the CDR3 is TGTGCCAGCAGCACGGACTATAATTGGGGCGAGCAGTACTTC. Its translation: CASSTDYNWGEQYF.

The V gene is TRBV2, the J gene TRBJ1-1; 7 bases are shared with TRBD1. V shed 8 bases, J shed 1 base, and the junction held 4 bases outside the gene matches. Germline loops: CDR1 SNHLY, CDR2 FYNNEI. This CDR3 has 13 amino acids. CDR3 nucleotide sequence: TGTGCCAGCGAGGGGGCAGGGAACACTGAAGCTTTCTTT. Its translation is CASEGAGNTEAFF.

This sequence joins TRBV7-8 and TRBJ2-6; 9 bases align to TRBD1. The length of the CDR3 is 20 residues. Germline V lookup: CDR1 SGHVS, CDR2 FQNEAQ. Trimming at V came to 2 bases and at J to 2 bases, leaving 13 bases not matched to a gene. The DNA of the CDR3 is TGTGCCAGCAGCTTATCGGGACAGGGAAGCTCCCCCACTGGGGCCAACGTCCTGACTTTC. Its protein product is CASSLSGQGSSPTGANVLTF. Supplemented by reference TRBV7-8 and TRBJ2-6, the full variable domain reads GAGVSQSPRYKVAKRGQDVALRCDPISGHVSLFWYQQALGQGPEFLTYFQNEAQLDKSGLPSDRFFAERPEGSVSTLKIQRTQQEDSAVYLCASSLSGQGSSPTGANVLTFGAGSRLTVL.

The J gene is TRBJ1-4, the V gene TRBV7-9, with 7 nucleotides matching TRBD1. CDR1 is SEHNR, CDR2 FQNEAQ, per germline (reference sequence). This CDR3 region has 15 residues. V dropped 0 bases and J dropped 10; count of bases not matched to a gene: 8. As DNA, the CDR3 is TGTGCCAGCAGCTTAGCCTCAGGGGGTCGGGGAAAACTGTTTTTT. It specifies CASSLASGGRGKLFF.

V is TRBV3-1 (or the pseudogene TRBV3-2) and J is TRBJ1-6; TRBD1 matches 11 bases. Germline assignment: CDR1 LGHDT and CDR2 YNNKEL (reference sequence). The CDR3 loop spans 16 amino acids. J was trimmed by 10 bases and V by 5 bases; bases with no gene match: 10. For the CDR3, the DNA is TGTGCCAGCAGCGAGGACAGGGGGCTATTCCAGTCACCCCTCCACTTT. It encodes CASSEDRGLFQSPLHF.

The rearrangement links TRBV3-1 (or the pseudogene TRBV3-2) to TRBJ2-5; 10 bases fit TRBD2. The germline gives CDR1 LGHDT, CDR2 YNNKEL (reference sequence). The length of the CDR3 is 16 residues. Trimming at V came to 1 base and at J to 3 bases, leaving 5 bases not matched to a gene. The CDR3 DNA sequence: TGTGCCAGCAGCCAAGGTTCTAGCGGGGGAGAAGAGACCCAGTACTTC. It is translated as CASSQGSSGGEETQYF.

This chain joins TRBV7-9 and TRBJ1-2; 10 nucleotides match TRBD1. CDR1 is SEHNR and CDR2 is FQNEAQ in the germline V gene (reference sequence). The V gene end was trimmed by 5 bases and the J gene end by 6 bases; junction bases not matched to a gene: 3. The CDR3 length is 13 residues. This CDR3 is CASSVGTGDGYTF. The CDR3, as DNA: TGTGCCAGCAGCGTCGGGACAGGGGATGGCTACACCTTC.

In this sample, this clone turned up once. This rearrangement joins TRBV6-5 to TRBJ1-2; TRBD1 matches at 7 bases. The CDR3 runs 13 residues. CDR1 is MNHEY, CDR2 SVGAGI, per germline. V gave up 6 bases and J gave up 8 bases; unmatched junction bases: 9. CDR3 region: CASRRDRTRGYTF. CDR3 in DNA: TGTGCCAGCAGGAGGGACAGAACCCGCGGCTACACCTTC.

CDR3 sequence reads: CASRRGSGGRYTEAFF. CDR3 bases: TGTGCCAGCAGACGAGGTTCAGGGGGTCGATACACTGAAGCTTTCTTT. The chain combines TRBV2 with TRBJ1-1; 7 bases are a match to TRBD1. CDR1 is SNHLY and CDR2 is FYNNEI in the germline V gene. The ends lost 6 bases at V and 3 bases at J; junction bases unmatched: 13. The CDR3 runs to 16 residues.

The chain is built from TRBV27 and TRBJ2-5; D is perhaps TRBD2 (5 bases). Germline V CDR1 and CDR2: MNHEY, SMNVEV (reference sequence). This CDR3 spans 17 amino acids. The germline V and J ends were trimmed by 2 bases and 4 bases, with 20 bases remaining between them. The CDR3 DNA sequence: TGTGCCAGCAGTTTAAATCTTGGGCTAGCCGCCGGAGAGACCCAGTACTTC. Translated, it gives CASSLNLGLAAGETQYF.

The chain uses TRBV7-7 and TRBJ1-3; D call uncertain. This CDR3 has 15 residues. Germline CDR1 SSHAT, CDR2 FNYEAQ (reference sequence). V shed 4 bases and J shed 0 bases, with 10 bases lying between them. CDR3 nucleotide sequence: TGTGCCAGCAGCTCCGGAGGAACCTCTGGAAACACCATATATTTT. Its protein is CASSSGGTSGNTIYF.

The rearrangement joins TRBV6-6 to TRBJ1-2; TRBD1 agrees at 10 bases. The CDR3 extends over 14 amino acids. CDR1 is MNHNY and CDR2 is SVGAGI in the germline V gene (reference sequence). The trim removed 4 bases at V and 4 bases at J, leaving 3 bases unmatched. The CDR3 region is CASSSGTGAYGYTF. Here the CDR3 DNA reads TGTGCCAGCAGTTCCGGGACAGGGGCCTATGGCTACACCTTC.

This chain uses TRBV5-1 with TRBJ1-1; the match to TRBD1 covers 7 bases. The germline V gene has CDR1 SGHRS and CDR2 YFSETQ. With V trimmed by 5 bases and J by 7 bases, 14 bases remained unmatched. This CDR3 contains 15 residues. CDR3 sequence (DNA): TGCGCCAGCAGGCCTCACCCCGCGACAGGGATTGAAGCTTTCTTT. It yields the protein CASRPHPATGIEAFF.

The chain combines TRBV7-9 with TRBJ2-5; a possible D gene is TRBD2 (7 bases). CDR1 and CDR2 (germline): SEHNR, FQNEAQ (reference sequence). The CDR3 extends over 14 amino acids. V lost 5 bases and J lost 7, with 17 bases in between. The CDR3 reads CASSPEGGTGTQYF. For the CDR3, the DNA is TGTGCCAGCAGCCCTGAGGGGGGGACGGGGACCCAGTACTTC.